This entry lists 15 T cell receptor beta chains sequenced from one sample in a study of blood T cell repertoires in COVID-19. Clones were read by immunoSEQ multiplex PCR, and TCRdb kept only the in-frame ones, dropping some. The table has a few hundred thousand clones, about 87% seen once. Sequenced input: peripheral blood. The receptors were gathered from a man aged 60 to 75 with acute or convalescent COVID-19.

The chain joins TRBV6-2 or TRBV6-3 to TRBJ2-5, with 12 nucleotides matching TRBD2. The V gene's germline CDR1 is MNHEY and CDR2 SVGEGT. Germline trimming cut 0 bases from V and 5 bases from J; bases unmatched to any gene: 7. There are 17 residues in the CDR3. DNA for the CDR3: TGTGCCAGCAGTTACTCGTCTAGCGGGGGGGCCTGGGAGACCCAGTACTTC. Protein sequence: CASSYSSSGGAWETQYF.

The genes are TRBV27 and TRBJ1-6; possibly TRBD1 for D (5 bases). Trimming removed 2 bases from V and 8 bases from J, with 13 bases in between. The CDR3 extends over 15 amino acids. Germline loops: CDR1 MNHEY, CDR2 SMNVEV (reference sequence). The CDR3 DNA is TGTGCCAGCAGTTTACAAGGGGATCCTTATTCACCCCTCCACTTT. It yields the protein CASSLQGDPYSPLHF.

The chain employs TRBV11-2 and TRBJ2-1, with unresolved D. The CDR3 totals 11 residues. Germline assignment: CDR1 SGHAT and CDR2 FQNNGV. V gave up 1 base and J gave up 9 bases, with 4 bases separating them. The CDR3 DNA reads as TGTGCCAGCAGCTTAGGGCCTGAGCAGTTCTTC. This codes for CASSLGPEQFF.

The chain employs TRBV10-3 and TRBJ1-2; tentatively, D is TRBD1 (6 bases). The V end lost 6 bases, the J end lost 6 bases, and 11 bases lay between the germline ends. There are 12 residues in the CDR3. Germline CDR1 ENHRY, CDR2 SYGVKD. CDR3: CAIRWQGNGYTF. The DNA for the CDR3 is TGTGCCATCAGGTGGCAGGGGAATGGCTACACCTTC.

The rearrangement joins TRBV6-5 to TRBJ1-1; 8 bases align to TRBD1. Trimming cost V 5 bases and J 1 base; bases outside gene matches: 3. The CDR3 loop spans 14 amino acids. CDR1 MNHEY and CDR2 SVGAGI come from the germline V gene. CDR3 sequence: CASSRTGTNTEAFF. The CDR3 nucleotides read TGTGCCAGCAGTCGGACAGGGACGAACACTGAAGCTTTCTTT.

DNA of the CDR3: TGTGCCAGCAGCCACGGGGTTAGGGGGCGTGGGGCCAACGTCCTGACTTTC. This gives the protein CASSHGVRGRGANVLTF. This chain uses TRBV6-2 or TRBV6-3 with TRBJ2-6, with 7 bases aligning to TRBD1. There are 17 residues in the CDR3. Germline V lookup: CDR1 MNHEY, CDR2 SVGEGT. Unmatched junction bases numbered 11, after V lost 6 bases and J lost 3 bases.

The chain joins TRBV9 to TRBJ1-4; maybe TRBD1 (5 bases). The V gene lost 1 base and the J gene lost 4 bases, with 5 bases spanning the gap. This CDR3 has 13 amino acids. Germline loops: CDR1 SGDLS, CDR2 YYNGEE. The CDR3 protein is CASSVQGNEKLFF. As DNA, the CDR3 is TGTGCCAGCAGCGTACAGGGTAATGAAAAACTGTTTTTT.

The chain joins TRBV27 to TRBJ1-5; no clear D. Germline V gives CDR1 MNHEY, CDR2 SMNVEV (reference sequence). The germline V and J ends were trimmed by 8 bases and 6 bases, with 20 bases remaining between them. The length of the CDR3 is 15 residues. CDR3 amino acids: CASAPLGLGGQPQHF. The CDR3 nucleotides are TGTGCCAGCGCCCCCTTGGGGTTGGGAGGTCAGCCCCAGCATTTT.

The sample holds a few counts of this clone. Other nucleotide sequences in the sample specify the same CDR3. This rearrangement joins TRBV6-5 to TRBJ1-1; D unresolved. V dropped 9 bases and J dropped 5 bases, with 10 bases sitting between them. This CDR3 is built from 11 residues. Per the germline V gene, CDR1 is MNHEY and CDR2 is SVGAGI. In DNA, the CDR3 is TGTGCCAGTCGGACTGGGACTGAAGCTTTCTTT. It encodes CASRTGTEAFF.

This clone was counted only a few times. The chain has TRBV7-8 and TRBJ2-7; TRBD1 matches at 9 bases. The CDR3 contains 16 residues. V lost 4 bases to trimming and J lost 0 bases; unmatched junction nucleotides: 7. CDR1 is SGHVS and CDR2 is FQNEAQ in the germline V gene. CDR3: CASSSLDRGLSYEQYF. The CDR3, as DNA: TGTGCCAGCAGCTCACTGGACAGGGGCCTCTCCTACGAGCAGTACTTC.

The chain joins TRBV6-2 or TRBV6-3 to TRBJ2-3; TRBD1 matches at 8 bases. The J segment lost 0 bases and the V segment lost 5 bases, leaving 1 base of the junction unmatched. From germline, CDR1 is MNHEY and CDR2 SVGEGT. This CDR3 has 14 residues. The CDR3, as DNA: TGTGCCAGCAGTGGACAGGGCAGCACAGATACGCAGTATTTT. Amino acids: CASSGQGSTDTQYF.

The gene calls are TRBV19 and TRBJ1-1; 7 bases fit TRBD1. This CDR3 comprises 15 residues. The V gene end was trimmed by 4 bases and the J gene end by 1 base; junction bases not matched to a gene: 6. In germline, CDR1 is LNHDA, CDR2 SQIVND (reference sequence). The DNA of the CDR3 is TGTGCCAGTAGTACTGGGACAGTTAAGAACACTGAAGCTTTCTTT. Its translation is CASSTGTVKNTEAFF.

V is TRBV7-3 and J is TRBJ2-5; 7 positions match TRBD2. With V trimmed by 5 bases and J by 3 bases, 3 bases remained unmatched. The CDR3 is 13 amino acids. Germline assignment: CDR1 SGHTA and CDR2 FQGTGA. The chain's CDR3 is CASSQGTKETQYF. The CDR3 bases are TGTGCCAGCAGCCAAGGGACTAAAGAGACCCAGTACTTC.

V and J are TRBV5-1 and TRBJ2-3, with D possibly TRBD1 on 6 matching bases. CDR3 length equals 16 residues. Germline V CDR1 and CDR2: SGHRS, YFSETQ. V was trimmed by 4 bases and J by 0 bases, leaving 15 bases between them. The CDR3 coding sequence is TGCGCCAGCAGCCGCGACAGGACCTCTAGCACAGATACGCAGTATTTT. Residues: CASSRDRTSSTDTQYF.

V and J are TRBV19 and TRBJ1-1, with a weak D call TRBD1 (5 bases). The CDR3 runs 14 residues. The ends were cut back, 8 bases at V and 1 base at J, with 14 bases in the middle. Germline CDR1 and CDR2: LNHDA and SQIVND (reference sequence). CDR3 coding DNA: TGTGCCAGTGGGAAGGACACTCGGAACACTGAAGCTTTCTTT. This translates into CASGKDTRNTEAFF.